The 30 T cell receptor beta chains given below trace back to one sample, sequenced in a study of blood T cell repertoires in COVID-19. The repertoire was sequenced with immunoSEQ multiplex PCR; TCRdb's copy has only in-frame clones and lacks some. Among 140,000 or so clones listed, about 86% were seen once. Source material: PBMCs or T cells enriched from blood (not recorded which). These TCRs come from a man in his fifties or sixties who had recovered from COVID-19.

The chain employs TRBV7-6 and TRBJ2-2; 7 nucleotides line up with TRBD1. V shed 4 bases and J 6 bases; nucleotides not matched to a gene: 5. This CDR3 region has 14 residues. Germline lookup yields CDR1 SGHVS and CDR2 FNYEAQ. The CDR3 sequence: CASSSGQPAGELFF. Written as DNA, the CDR3 is TGTGCCAGCAGCTCGGGACAGCCAGCCGGGGAGCTGTTTTTT.

The chain joins TRBV10-3 to TRBJ2-1; 13 nucleotides match TRBD2. The germline gives CDR1 ENHRY, CDR2 SYGVKD. The CDR3 is 15 residues long. With V trimmed by 4 bases and J by 5 bases, 2 bases remained unmatched. CDR3 bases: TGTGCCATCAGTGCAACTAGCGGGGGGGACAATGAGCAGTTCTTC. Amino acid sequence: CAISATSGGDNEQFF.

This chain links TRBV7-6 with TRBJ1-4; D unclear. CDR3 length: 18 amino acids. The V end was cut by 1 base, the J end by 1 base, with 16 bases between. The germline gives CDR1 SGHVS, CDR2 FNYEAQ. CDR3 in DNA: TGTGCCAGCAGCTTAGGCGCGGGGAGAATAGGAACTAATGAAAAACTGTTTTTT. Protein product: CASSLGAGRIGTNEKLFF. Drawing the rest from reference TRBV7-6 and TRBJ1-4, the complete variable domain is GAGVSQSPRYKVTKRGQDVALRCDPISGHVSLYWYRQALGQGPEFLTYFNYEAQQDKSGLPNDRFSAERPEGSISTLTIQRTEQRDSAMYRCASSLGAGRIGTNEKLFFGSGTQLSVL.

This clone appeared a single time. The rearrangement uses TRBV9 and TRBJ2-1; 9 bases agree with TRBD2. After removal of 1 base from V and 5 bases from J, the junction contained 7 bases not matched to a gene. Germline V CDR1 and CDR2: SGDLS, YYNGEE. CDR3 length equals 16 residues. The CDR3, as DNA: TGTGCCAGCAGCGTAATGAGCGGGGGGATGAACAATGAGCAGTTCTTC. Amino acid sequence: CASSVMSGGMNNEQFF. Full variable domain (rest looked up from reference TRBV9 and TRBJ2-1): DSGVTQTPKHLITATGQRVTLRCSPRSGDLSVYWYQQSLDQGLQFLIQYYNGEERAKGNILERFSAQQFPDLHSELNLSSLELGDSALYFCASSVMSGGMNNEQFFGPGTRLTVL.

This chain uses TRBV10-2 with TRBJ1-2, with TRBD1 identical over 10 bases. Germline loops: CDR1 WSHSY, CDR2 SAAADI. The V segment lost 8 bases and the J segment 7 bases; nucleotides outside the gene matches: 4. CDR3 length: 12 residues. Written as DNA, the CDR3 is TGCGCCAGCTGGACAGGGGGTGGTGGCTACACCTTC. Its translation: CASWTGGGGYTF.

The V call is TRBV10-1, the J call TRBJ1-6, with 7 positions matching TRBD1. Germline CDR1 is WNHNN and CDR2 is SYGVQD (reference sequence). The CDR3 spans 17 residues. With 5 bases clipped from V and 7 bases from J, the junction kept 14 bases outside the gene matches. The CDR3 sequence is CASSQIRDRISNSPLHF. DNA of the CDR3: TGCGCCAGCAGTCAGATCCGGGACAGAATAAGCAATTCACCCCTCCACTTT.

V gene TRBV7-3 combines with J gene TRBJ1-1, with no clear D. Trimming shortened V by 4 bases and J by 6 bases, and 12 bases separated the two germline ends. This CDR3 is built from 13 residues. Germline V gene lookup returns CDR1 SGHTA and CDR2 FQGTGA. The CDR3 DNA sequence: TGTGCCAGCAGCTCGAGTCTAGGTTCTGAAGCTTTCTTT. This translates into CASSSSLGSEAFF.

The CDR3 DNA follows: TGCGCCAGCAGTGAGCCGCTAGCGAGCTCCTACAATGAGCAGTTCTTC. Translation gives CASSEPLASSYNEQFF. The chain uses TRBV10-1 and TRBJ2-1, with D maybe TRBD2 (6 bases). CDR3 length equals 16 residues. V lost 2 bases and J lost 0, with 11 bases in between. Germline V gives CDR1 WNHNN, CDR2 SYGVQD (reference sequence).

This chain uses TRBV6-5 with TRBJ1-1; the match to TRBD1 covers 7 bases. From germline, CDR1 is MNHEY and CDR2 SVGAGI. CDR3 length: 14 amino acids. The J segment lost 1 base and the V segment lost 5 bases, leaving 4 bases of the junction unmatched. CDR3 in amino acids: CASSPGTANTEAFF. As DNA, the CDR3 is TGTGCCAGCAGTCCCGGGACAGCGAACACTGAAGCTTTCTTT.

The chain is built from TRBV29-1 and TRBJ1-1; tentatively, D is TRBD1 (5 bases). With 5 bases removed from V and 1 base from J, the gap between germline ends came to 14 bases. Germline CDR1 is SQVTM and CDR2 is ANQGSEA. The CDR3 is 14 residues long. The DNA of the CDR3 is TGCAGCGTTCTCCCACAGGCGCAGAACACTGAAGCTTTCTTT. This codes for CSVLPQAQNTEAFF.

This rearrangement joins TRBV6-5 to TRBJ1-4; D is undetermined. Germline CDR1 and CDR2: MNHEY and SVGAGI. The CDR3 has 15 amino acids. Between the trimmed V and J ends, which lost 6 bases and 4 bases, there was a span of 15 bases. The CDR3 reads CASSTTAGINEKLFF. The DNA of the CDR3 is TGTGCCAGCAGCACCACGGCGGGGATTAATGAAAAACTGTTTTTT.

This chain links TRBV5-1 with TRBJ2-2; TRBD1 might be the D (5 bases). Trimming took off 0 bases at V and 5 bases at J, with 14 bases between the two ends. This CDR3 is 16 amino acids long. Germline V gives CDR1 SGHRS, CDR2 YFSETQ. CDR3 DNA sequence: TGCGCCAGCAGCTTGGCCTGGGGCGGTCCGACCGGGGAGCTGTTTTTT. Protein product: CASSLAWGGPTGELFF.

This chain links TRBV11-3 with TRBJ1-1; D is undetermined. The CDR3 totals 13 residues. V lost 1 base and J lost 8, with 11 bases in between. CDR1 is SGHNT, CDR2 YENEEA, per germline. CDR3 sequence: CASSLGGSREAFF. The CDR3 DNA reads as TGTGCCAGCAGCTTAGGAGGGTCCAGGGAAGCTTTCTTT. The full variable domain, in which reference TRBV11-3 and TRBJ1-1 provide the parts outside the CDR3, is EAGVVQSPRYKIIEKKQPVAFWCNPISGHNTLYWYLQNLGQGPELLIRYENEEAVDDSQLPKDRFSAERLKGVDSTLKIQPAELGDSAVYLCASSLGGSREAFFGQGTRLTVV.

The chain has TRBV18 and TRBJ1-1; 8 nucleotides agree with TRBD1. V lost 5 bases and J lost 8; bases outside the gene matches: 10. CDR3 length: 14 residues. CDR1 and CDR2 from the germline V gene are KGHSH and LQKENI. CDR3 sequence reads: CASSEWDRSLEAFF. The CDR3 region has the DNA TGTGCCAGCTCAGAGTGGGACAGGAGTTTAGAAGCTTTCTTT. The full variable domain, completed using reference TRBV18 and TRBJ1-1, is NAGVMQNPRHLVRRRGQEARLRCSPMKGHSHVYWYRQLPEEGLKFMVYLQKENIIDESGMPKERFSAEFPKEGPSILRIQQVVRGDSAAYFCASSEWDRSLEAFFGQGTRLTVV.

The chain is built from TRBV6-2 or TRBV6-3 and TRBJ1-2; D may be TRBD1 (6 bases). The CDR3 spans 14 residues. Germline-derived CDR1 and CDR2 are MNHEY and SVGEGT. The V end lost 3 bases, the J end lost 4 bases, and 12 bases lay between the germline ends. This CDR3 reads CASSYRGATYGYTF. The CDR3 DNA is TGTGCCAGCAGTTATCGGGGGGCCACCTATGGCTACACCTTC.

This chain links TRBV4-3 with TRBJ2-5, with 8 bases aligning to TRBD1. The CDR3 spans 16 residues. V dropped 4 bases and J dropped 2; count of bases not matched to a gene: 9. Germline loops: CDR1 LGHNA, CDR2 YSLEER. The CDR3: CASSRNRGATQETQYF. The DNA of the CDR3 is TGCGCCAGCAGCCGAAACAGGGGGGCAACTCAAGAGACCCAGTACTTC.

The chain combines TRBV7-5 with TRBJ2-5; the table's D call, TRBD2, has no DNA check behind it. TRBV7-5 is an annotated pseudogene. The CDR3 has 17 amino acids. The CDR3 DNA sequence: TGTGCCAGAAGCTTAGCCGGGGGGCGACGGCCCCAAGAGACCCAGTACTTC. Its protein is CARSLAGGRRPQETQYF.

The V gene is TRBV25-1, the J gene TRBJ2-1; D is unresolved. V shed 6 bases and J shed 0 bases, with 9 bases lying between them. Germline lookup yields CDR1 MGHDK and CDR2 SYGVNS. CDR3 length: 14 residues. In DNA, the CDR3 is TGTGCCAGCAGGTCAGATTTCTCCTACAATGAGCAGTTCTTC. Translation gives CASRSDFSYNEQFF.

The chain has TRBV5-1 and TRBJ1-6, with D possibly matching TRBD1 (6 bases). Germline loops: CDR1 SGHRS, CDR2 YFSETQ. The CDR3 has 15 residues. Trimming took 0 bases from V and 11 from J, leaving 15 bases between them. This CDR3 reads CASSLGGRDRAPLHF. The DNA of the CDR3 is TGCGCCAGCAGCTTGGGGGGGCGCGATCGTGCACCCCTCCACTTT. Full variable domain (missing parts from reference TRBV5-1 and TRBJ1-6): KAGVTQTPRYLIKTRGQQVTLSCSPISGHRSVSWYQQTPGQGLQFLFEYFSETQRNKGNFPGRFSGRQFSNSRSEMNVSTLELGDSALYLCASSLGGRDRAPLHFGNGTRLTVT.

The V gene is TRBV10-3, the J gene TRBJ2-3, with a weak D call TRBD2 (7 bases). Germline CDR1 is ENHRY and CDR2 is SYGVKD. Trimming took off 10 bases at V and 2 bases at J, with 16 bases between the two ends. The CDR3 runs 14 residues. In DNA, the CDR3 is TGTGCCACAGGGGTAGCGGGTTTCACAGATACGCAGTATTTT. Translated: CATGVAGFTDTQYF.

The chain has TRBV5-1 and TRBJ2-1; 8 bases are a match to TRBD2. Germline CDR1 is SGHRS and CDR2 is YFSETQ. The junction had 6 bases not matched to a gene; V was cut back by 6 bases and J by 4 bases. There are 14 residues in the CDR3. The CDR3 loop is CASIAGGQYNEQFF. The CDR3 DNA reads as TGCGCCAGCATCGCGGGGGGTCAGTACAATGAGCAGTTCTTC.

Only one count was recorded for this clone. The V and J genes are TRBV6-2 or TRBV6-3 and TRBJ1-2; 8 bases map to TRBD1. There are 16 residues in the CDR3. V gave up 6 bases and J gave up 0 bases; unmatched junction bases: 9. CDR1 is MNHEY and CDR2 is SVGEGT in the germline V gene. CDR3 loop: CASRPSDRGSNYGYTF. DNA of the CDR3: TGTGCCAGCAGGCCTAGCGACAGGGGATCTAACTATGGCTACACCTTC.

A single count supports this clone. The genes are TRBV24-1 and TRBJ2-3; no clear D. V lost 4 bases and J 1 base, leaving 2 bases between the germline ends. The CDR3 runs 12 residues. Germline V gene sequence: CDR1 KGHDR, CDR2 SFDVKD. CDR3 DNA: TGTGCCACCAGTGACGGCACAGATACGCAGTATTTT. This encodes CATSDGTDTQYF.

The chain employs TRBV2 and TRBJ2-3, with 13 bases aligning to TRBD2. CDR1 and CDR2 from the germline V gene are SNHLY and FYNNEI. J gave up 1 base and V 6 bases, and 7 bases lay outside the gene matches. The CDR3 is 17 amino acids. The CDR3 here is CASSATSGGWGTDTQYF. Written as DNA, the CDR3 is TGTGCCAGCAGCGCGACTAGCGGGGGGTGGGGCACAGATACGCAGTATTTT. The full variable domain, with the rest looked up from reference TRBV2 and TRBJ2-3, is EPEVTQTPSHQVTQMGQEVILRCVPISNHLYFYWYRQILGQKVEFLVSFYNNEISEKSEIFDDQFSVERPDGSNFTLKIRSTKLEDSAMYFCASSATSGGWGTDTQYFGPGTRLTVL.

This sequence joins TRBV9 and TRBJ1-3, with a tentative D call TRBD1 (5 bases). The germline V gene encodes CDR1 SGDLS and CDR2 YYNGEE. This CDR3 is 16 amino acids long. V lost 3 bases and J lost 0, with 13 bases in between. CDR3 nucleotide sequence: TGTGCCAGCAGCGCCGACAGCCGATACTCTGGAAACACCATATATTTT. Translated: CASSADSRYSGNTIYF.

The chain employs TRBV6-2 or TRBV6-3 and TRBJ2-1; weak D call: TRBD2 (6 bases). The V and J ends lost 4 bases and 6 bases respectively, with 10 bases between them. CDR1 MNHEY and CDR2 SVGEGT come from the germline V gene. This CDR3 comprises 13 residues. CDR3 sequence (DNA): TGTGCCAGCAGTTTCCTCGGGAGCAATGAGCAGTTCTTC. Encoded protein: CASSFLGSNEQFF.

This chain connects TRBV7-3 to TRBJ2-1; D is possibly TRBD2 (5 bases). V lost 5 bases and J lost 8, with 16 bases in between. The CDR3 is 14 amino acids. Germline CDR1 and CDR2: SGHTA and FQGTGA. The CDR3 here is CASSIGGPGYEQFF. The CDR3 bases are TGTGCCAGCAGCATCGGAGGCCCCGGCTATGAGCAGTTCTTC. Together with reference TRBV7-3 and TRBJ2-1, the CDR3 gives the full variable domain: GAGVSQTPSNKVTEKGKYVELRCDPISGHTALYWYRQSLGQGPEFLIYFQGTGAADDSGLPNDRFFAVRPEGSVSTLKIQRTERGDSAVYLCASSIGGPGYEQFFGPGTRLTVL.

This chain connects TRBV27 to TRBJ1-1, with TRBD1 matching over 9 bases. This CDR3 has 16 amino acids. V lost 6 bases, J lost 7 bases, and 15 bases stayed unmatched. Germline CDR1 and CDR2: MNHEY and SMNVEV (reference sequence). CDR3 protein: CASSLRGPDRGYEAFF. CDR3 DNA sequence: TGTGCCAGCAGCTTAAGGGGGCCGGACAGGGGTTATGAAGCTTTCTTT.

The rearrangement joins TRBV9 to TRBJ2-1; D is unresolved. V lost 0 bases to trimming and J lost 6 bases, with 10 bases between them. CDR3 length: 14 residues. The germline CDR1 and CDR2 sequences are SGDLS and YYNGEE. The CDR3 loop is CASSVVSGANEQFF. The CDR3 nucleotides are TGTGCCAGCAGCGTAGTATCGGGTGCCAATGAGCAGTTCTTC.

The gene calls are TRBV7-9 and TRBJ2-7; D is uncertain. The CDR3 covers 13 residues. Germline loops: CDR1 SEHNR, CDR2 FQNEAQ (reference sequence). Trimming stripped 2 bases from V and 3 bases from J, with 8 bases between. CDR3 bases: TGTGCCAGCAGCTTATATAGTGACTACGAGCAGTACTTC. It specifies CASSLYSDYEQYF. The full variable domain, in which reference TRBV7-9 and TRBJ2-7 provide the parts outside the CDR3, is DTGVSQNPRHKITKRGQNVTFRCDPISEHNRLYWYRQTLGQGPEFLTYFQNEAQLEKSRLLSDRFSAERPKGSFSTLEIQRTEQGDSAMYLCASSLYSDYEQYFGPGTRLTVT.